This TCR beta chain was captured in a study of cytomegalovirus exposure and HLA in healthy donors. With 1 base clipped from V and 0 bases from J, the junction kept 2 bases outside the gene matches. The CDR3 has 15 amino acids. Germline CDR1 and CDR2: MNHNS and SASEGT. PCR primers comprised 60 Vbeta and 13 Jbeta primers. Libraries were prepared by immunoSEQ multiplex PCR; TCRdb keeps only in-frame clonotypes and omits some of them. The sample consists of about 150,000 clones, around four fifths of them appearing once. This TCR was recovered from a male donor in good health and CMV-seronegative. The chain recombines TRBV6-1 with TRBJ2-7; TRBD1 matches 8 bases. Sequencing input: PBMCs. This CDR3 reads CASSEGGQGSYEQYF. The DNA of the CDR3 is TGTGCCAGCAGTGAAGGTGGACAGGGCTCCTACGAGCAGTACTTC.